Below, 21 T cell receptor beta chains from the same sample are listed, as sequenced in a study of vaccination and CD4 T cells after COVID-19. CD4+ T cells that had been cultured provided DNA sequenced with the Oncomine TCR Beta short-read assay. TCRdb re-called the PCR reads with MiXCR, one entry per CDR3 protein. The repertoire holds around 15,000 distinct CDR3 sequences, with 58% as singletons. These receptors have no identified antigens. The treatment was: approximately 9-day PBMC culture with coronavirus spike peptide pools or control peptides (ViraFEST assay). Specimen: CD4+ T cells from blood, cultured in vitro. The source of these receptors is a human donor who had recovered from COVID-19.

The chain employs TRBV28 and TRBJ1-5; D gene ambiguous. Germline CDR1 is MDHEN and CDR2 is SYDVKM. The CDR3 has 14 residues. V lost 7 bases, J lost 2 bases, and 12 bases lay in between. For the CDR3, the DNA is TGTGCCAGCACCGTCGCGAAGGGCAATCAGCCCCAGCATTTT. Protein: CASTVAKGNQPQHF.

This chain links TRBV7-9 with TRBJ2-7; the D is unclear. Trimming removed 2 bases at V and 6 bases at J, with 11 bases between. This CDR3 region has 13 residues. Looked up from germline, CDR1 is SEHNR and CDR2 is FQNEAQ (reference sequence). The CDR3 region has the DNA TGTGCCAGCAGCTTATTGGCTAATACCGAGCAGTACTTC. It is translated as CASSLLANTEQYF.

This clonotype was seen only a few times. The rearrangement joins TRBV6-2 or TRBV6-3 to TRBJ2-1; the match to TRBD1 covers 8 bases. J gave up 8 bases and V 0 bases, and 6 bases lay outside the gene matches. From germline, CDR1 is MNHEY and CDR2 SVGEGT. The CDR3 consists of 15 residues. This CDR3 is CASSYSGRGLDEQFF. In DNA form, the CDR3 reads TGTGCCAGCAGTTACTCGGGCAGGGGGCTGGATGAGCAGTTCTTC.

The chain couples TRBV20-1 to TRBJ1-2, with TRBD1 as a possible D gene (6 bases). Germline V gene lookup returns CDR1 DFQATT and CDR2 SNEGSKA (reference sequence). The V gene lost 5 bases and the J gene lost 8 bases, with 21 bases spanning the gap. There are 14 residues in the CDR3. The CDR3 reads CSAPPVGGEGGYTF. The CDR3 DNA reads as TGCAGTGCTCCCCCCGTGGGGGGCGAAGGAGGCTACACCTTC.

This clonotype was counted a single time. The V gene is TRBV20-1, the J gene TRBJ2-7; tentative D call: TRBD2 (6 bases). Germline CDR1 DFQATT, CDR2 SNEGSKA (reference sequence). V was clipped by 0 bases and J by 0 bases, with 18 bases between them. The CDR3 consists of 17 residues. The CDR3 protein is CSARDRPGGSFSYEQYF. The CDR3 coding sequence is TGCAGTGCTAGAGATCGGCCTGGAGGGTCTTTCTCCTACGAGCAGTACTTC.

This rearrangement joins TRBV6-2 or TRBV6-3 to TRBJ2-5; 9 bases are a match to TRBD1. The ends lost 7 bases at V and 1 base at J; junction bases unmatched: 10. The CDR3 is 16 amino acids. CDR1 MNHEY and CDR2 SVGEGT come from the germline V gene. This chain's CDR3 is CASTMGDREFQETQYF. CDR3 DNA sequence: TGTGCCAGCACCATGGGGGACAGGGAATTCCAAGAGACCCAGTACTTC.

This chain links TRBV18 with TRBJ1-2, with TRBD1 identical over 8 bases. There are 14 residues in the CDR3. CDR1 and CDR2 from the germline V gene are KGHSH and LQKENI. The V gene end was trimmed by 6 bases and the J gene end by 0 bases; junction bases not matched to a gene: 3. The CDR3 region is CASSPDRANYGYTF. The CDR3 DNA is TGTGCCAGCTCCCCGGACAGGGCTAACTATGGCTACACCTTC.

The rearrangement links TRBV30 to TRBJ2-5; D tentatively reads TRBD1 or TRBD2 (5 bases each). V was clipped by 1 base and J by 3 bases, with 9 bases between them. The CDR3 runs to 13 residues. The germline gives CDR1 GTSNPN, CDR2 SVGIG (reference sequence). CDR3 sequence (DNA): TGTGCCTGGAGTGACGGGACGGAAGAGACCCAGTACTTC. Protein product: CAWSDGTEETQYF. The full variable domain, in which reference TRBV30 and TRBJ2-5 provide the parts outside the CDR3, is SQTIHQWPATLVQPVGSPLSLECTVEGTSNPNLYWYRQAAGRGLQLLFYSVGIGQISSEVPQNLSASRPQDRQFILSSKKLLLSDSGFYLCAWSDGTEETQYFGPGTRLLVL.

This clonotype was observed a handful of times. The V and J genes are TRBV30 and TRBJ1-2; 9 bases are a match to TRBD1. This CDR3 has 14 amino acids. The germline V gene encodes CDR1 GTSNPN and CDR2 SVGIG (reference sequence). Trimming at V came to 3 bases and at J to 3 bases, leaving 5 bases not matched to a gene. The CDR3: CAWRVQGADYGYTF. DNA for the CDR3: TGTGCCTGGAGAGTACAGGGGGCGGACTATGGCTACACCTTC.

The chain combines TRBV27 with TRBJ2-1, with D possibly called TRBD1 or TRBD2 (6 bases each). Trimming removed 6 bases from V and 3 bases from J, with 15 bases in between. CDR3 size: 15 residues. Germline CDR1 and CDR2: MNHEY and SMNVEV (reference sequence). CDR3 bases: TGTGCCAGCAGCCCGGGGGCCTTGGGCTACAATGAGCAGTTCTTC. It translates to CASSPGALGYNEQFF.

Here the CDR3 reads CASSPQVTVNTEAFF. DNA of the CDR3: TGTGCCAGCAGCCCCCAAGTTACGGTGAACACTGAAGCTTTCTTT. The J gene is TRBJ1-1, the V gene TRBV5-4, with no clear D. This CDR3 region has 15 residues. V was shortened by 4 bases and J by 0 bases, with 13 bases between the two germline ends. Germline-derived CDR1 and CDR2 are SGHNT and YYREEE (reference sequence). Together with reference TRBV5-4 and TRBJ1-1, the CDR3 gives the full variable domain: ETGVTQSPTHLIKTRGQQVTLRCSSQSGHNTVSWYQQALGQGPQFIFQYYREEENGRGNFPPRFSGLQFPNYSSELNVNALELDDSALYLCASSPQVTVNTEAFFGQGTRLTVV.

The rearrangement joins TRBV6-2 or TRBV6-3 to TRBJ2-2; D tentatively fits TRBD1 or TRBD2 (6 bases each). Trimming pared 4 bases from V and 4 bases from J, leaving 19 bases between. Per germline, CDR1 MNHEY and CDR2 SVGEGT. CDR3 length equals 17 residues. As DNA, the CDR3 is TGTGCCAGCAGTTCGGGGAAGGGGGGTTCGTTCACCGGGGAGCTGTTTTTT. Amino acid sequence: CASSSGKGGSFTGELFF.

Only a few counts were recorded for this clonotype. The chain recombines TRBV2 with TRBJ1-2; D ambiguous. The CDR3 loop spans 15 amino acids. Germline V gene data show CDR1 as SNHLY and CDR2 as FYNNEI. The V gene lost 6 bases and the J gene lost 8 bases, with 22 bases spanning the gap. The CDR3, as DNA: TGTGCCAGCAGAACTCTTAACAGATTGGAGACGGGCTACACCTTC. It specifies CASRTLNRLETGYTF.

The gene calls are TRBV11-2 and TRBJ1-2, with D tentatively TRBD1 (5 bases). This CDR3 has 15 amino acids. Germline CDR1 is SGHAT and CDR2 is FQNNGV. The V and J ends lost 2 bases and 5 bases respectively, with 15 bases between them. Written as DNA, the CDR3 is TGTGCCAGCAGCTTAAATGGGTTACGACAGTATGGCTACACCTTC. Translated: CASSLNGLRQYGYTF.

The chain combines TRBV5-1 with TRBJ2-2; 9 nucleotides match TRBD2. Trimming removed 4 bases from V and 7 bases from J; junction bases left unmatched: 5. This CDR3 comprises 14 residues. Germline V gene lookup returns CDR1 SGHRS and CDR2 YFSETQ. The CDR3 loop is CASSLSGRDGELFF. Written as DNA, the CDR3 is TGCGCCAGCAGCCTTAGCGGGAGAGACGGGGAGCTGTTTTTT.

The table lists this clonotype with a few counts. The CDR3 nucleotides read TGCAGTGCGGCCAGTCGTCTAGCGGGGTCCCCCACAGATACGCAGTATTTT. Translating it yields CSAASRLAGSPTDTQYF. The J gene is TRBJ2-3, the V gene TRBV20-1; TRBD2 aligns across 9 bases. This CDR3 contains 17 residues. CDR1 DFQATT and CDR2 SNEGSKA come from the germline V gene (reference sequence). J was trimmed by 2 bases and V by 6 bases; bases with no gene match: 15.

The chain joins TRBV19 to TRBJ1-6, with D unclear. This CDR3 is 14 amino acids long. Germline V CDR1 and CDR2: LNHDA, SQIVND (reference sequence). V was clipped by 4 bases and J by 8 bases, with 12 bases between them. CDR3 loop: CASSTGKRDSPLHF. CDR3 bases: TGTGCCAGTAGTACCGGGAAAAGGGATTCACCCCTCCACTTT.

The rearrangement links TRBV5-1 to TRBJ2-3, with 9 bases lining up with TRBD1. Germline V gives CDR1 SGHRS, CDR2 YFSETQ. V lost 3 bases, J lost 1 base, and 3 bases stayed unmatched. The CDR3 extends over 15 amino acids. This CDR3 is CASSSRTGGTDTQYF. CDR3 bases: TGCGCCAGCAGCTCTAGGACAGGGGGCACAGATACGCAGTATTTT.

This clonotype was counted between two and nine times. This chain links TRBV7-9 with TRBJ1-6; D is perhaps TRBD1 (6 bases). CDR3 length: 18 amino acids. With 2 bases removed from V and 5 bases from J, the gap between germline ends came to 19 bases. The germline V gene has CDR1 SEHNR and CDR2 FQNEAQ (reference sequence). CDR3 protein: CASSLPSRQARDNSPLHF. CDR3 nucleotide sequence: TGTGCCAGCAGCTTACCCTCTAGACAGGCGAGGGATAATTCACCCCTCCACTTT.

The gene calls are TRBV28 and TRBJ2-1; TRBD1 agrees at 9 bases. CDR1 and CDR2 (germline): MDHEN, SYDVKM. J was trimmed by 10 bases and V by 9 bases; bases with no gene match: 16. The CDR3 is made up of 15 amino acids. The CDR3, as DNA: TGTGCCAGTGCCTCGGGACAGGGTATTCGCCGAGAGCAGTTCTTC. Its translation is CASASGQGIRREQFF. Variable domain in full (rest from reference TRBV28 and TRBJ2-1): DVKVTQSSRYLVKRTGEKVFLECVQDMDHENMFWYRQDPGLGLRLIYFSYDVKMKEKGDIPEGYSVSREKKERFSLILESASTNQTSMYLCASASGQGIRREQFFGPGTRLTVL.

V gene TRBV30 combines with J gene TRBJ2-5; D gene unclear. V shed 0 bases and J shed 4 bases, with 9 bases lying between them. Germline lookup yields CDR1 GTSNPN and CDR2 SVGIG (reference sequence). The CDR3 totals 13 residues. In DNA, the CDR3 is TGTGCCTGGAGTGTAAGGGAAGGAGAGACCCAGTACTTC. The encoded protein is CAWSVREGETQYF.